The sequence of this T cell receptor beta chain was determined in a study of T-cell memory formation after mild COVID-19. Study-wide context: TCR clusters were mostly donor specific.

TCRalpha and TCRbeta libraries used 5'RACE with constant-segment primers and UMIs. MiXCR, applied by TCRdb to the 5' RACE reads, yields one record per CDR3 protein. The profile covers about 430,000 distinct CDR3 sequences, with roughly 18% appearing a single time and 20% to 25% taken by the ten largest. Study observations and caveats: Clones from the second wave (peaking day 37) had unconfirmed SARS-CoV-2 specificity.

Between the trimmed V and J ends, which lost 1 base and 7 bases, there was a span of 16 bases. This CDR3 comprises 15 residues. CDR1 and CDR2 (germline): SGHRS, YFSETQ. This clonotype was seen at least ten times. The antigen is unknown. The specimen was PBMCs or a T cell subset sorted from them (not recorded which). The rearrangement links TRBV5-1 to TRBJ2-3, with D maybe TRBD2 (7 bases). The source of this sequence is a young man who had mild COVID-19 (a few samples of this study predate the infection). Cell type and time point are not known. This chain's CDR3 is CASSLWRGQMYTQYF. The CDR3 region has the DNA TGCGCCAGCAGCTTGTGGCGGGGGCAAATGTATACGCAGTATTTT.